What follows are 3 T cell receptor beta chains derived from one specimen sequenced in a study of tumor-infiltrating lymphocytes in primary liver carcinoma. DNA and RNA were both co-extracted from about 19-30 mg of bulk tissue that had not been sorted. From 500 to 600 ng of total RNA, TCR beta-specific cDNA was reverse-transcribed using a constant-region primer. Three rounds of nested multiplex PCR with slightly modified ARM-PCR produced TCR beta libraries. In the first two PCR rounds, TRBV1-TRBV30 forward primers were paired with a C-beta reverse primer, and each round lasted about 9 cycles. From the multiplex PCR reads, TCRdb called clonotypes with MiXCR, one entry per CDR3 protein. The sample lists under 50,000 distinct CDR3 sequences; around 64% were seen once. The specimen was liver tumor tissue from sampling region 5. Described subset: tumor region T5, tumor centre. Every receptor here comes from a man aged 40-49 years with primary liver carcinoma and hepatitis B virus infection.

In regard to this clonotype: This may be a read error, as it is one base from a much larger clone. The J gene is TRBJ2-3, the V gene TRBV28, with D perhaps matching TRBD1 or TRBD2 (6 bases each). The CDR3 contains 15 residues. Germline values: CDR1 MDHEN, CDR2 SYDVKM. The CDR3 loop reads CASSLGQGRTDRQYF. The CDR3 nucleotides read TGTGCCAGCAGTTTAGGGCAGGGGAGGACAGATAGGCAGTATTTT.

In regard to this clonotype: Compared with germline, one end of the junction differs, possibly owing to a read error. V is TRBV5-4 and J is TRBJ2-5; a weak D match, TRBD1 (6 bases). Looked up from germline, CDR1 is SGHNT and CDR2 is YYREEE (reference sequence). This CDR3 is 14 amino acids long. CDR3 in DNA: TGTGACAGCAGCACTGGACAGCGCCAAGAGACCCAGTACTTC. This sequence encodes CDSSTGQRQETQYF. The full variable domain, with the rest looked up from reference TRBV5-4 and TRBJ2-5, is ETGVTQSPTHLIKTRGQQVTLRCSSQSGHNTVSWYQQALGQGPQFIFQYYREEENGRGNFPPRFSGLQFPNYSSELNVNALELDDSALYLCDSSTGQRQETQYFGPGTRLLVL.

The chain couples TRBV20-1 to TRBJ2-7; D call uncertain. The germline CDR1 and CDR2 sequences are DFQATT and SNEGSKA (reference sequence). The length of the CDR3 is 12 residues. The V gene lost 3 bases and the J gene lost 4 bases, with 10 bases spanning the gap. CDR3 in DNA: TGCAGTGCTAGGTCCATGGGTTACGAGCAGTACTTC. It specifies CSARSMGYEQYF.